What follows are 2 T cell receptor beta chains derived from one specimen sequenced in a study of PD-1 blockade in classical Hodgkin lymphoma. Every patient had relapsed following autologous stem cell transplantation, and cohorts differed in brentuximab vedotin exposure. Data came from immunoSEQ multiplex PCR; TCRdb stores just in-frame clones and leaves some out. The sample yields around 25,000 clones, 67% seen once. Material: peripheral blood mononuclear cells (PBMCs), obtained before the second cycle of nivolumab. Receptors originate from a human donor with classical Hodgkin lymphoma.

This chain connects TRBV2 to TRBJ1-2; TRBD1 agrees at 8 bases. CDR1 and CDR2 from the germline V gene are SNHLY and FYNNEI. V trimming: 4 bases; J trimming: 2 bases; junction bases outside the gene matches: 3. This CDR3 spans 14 amino acids. DNA for the CDR3: TGTGCCAGCAGTGGGGACAGGACCAACTATGGCTACACCTTC. It codes for CASSGDRTNYGYTF. Complete variable domain (other parts from reference TRBV2 and TRBJ1-2): EPEVTQTPSHQVTQMGQEVILRCVPISNHLYFYWYRQILGQKVEFLVSFYNNEISEKSEIFDDQFSVERPDGSNFTLKIRSTKLEDSAMYFCASSGDRTNYGYTFGSGTRLTVV.

The V call is TRBV5-1, the J call TRBJ2-5; 7 nucleotides match TRBD1. J was trimmed by 3 bases and V by 0 bases; bases with no gene match: 5. The CDR3 extends over 15 amino acids. Germline-derived CDR1 and CDR2 are SGHRS and YFSETQ. CDR3 in DNA: TGCGCCAGCAGCTTGGCGGCAGGGGGTAAAGAGACCCAGTACTTC. This sequence encodes CASSLAAGGKETQYF.